Listed here are 16 T cell receptor beta chains from one sample, sequenced in a study of response to subunit inactivated influenza vaccine. TCRdb re-called the RT-PCR reads with MiXCR, one entry per CDR3 protein. The sample contains about 700,000 distinct CDR3 sequences, about 15% of which appear only once. The sample was PBMCs from blood, taken 14 to 15 days before vaccination. The receptors derive from a man between 50 and 59 years old who received an inactivated influenza vaccine.

This clonotype occurred a few times. The V and J genes are TRBV6-2 or TRBV6-3 and TRBJ1-2; D is perhaps TRBD1 (5 bases). The germline V and J ends were trimmed by 0 bases and 5 bases, with 10 bases remaining between them. CDR1 MNHEY and CDR2 SVGEGT come from the germline V gene. This CDR3 has 14 amino acids. This CDR3 reads CASSYSRGLYGYTF. The CDR3 DNA reads TGTGCCAGCAGTTACTCGCGGGGCCTTTATGGCTACACCTTC.

This clonotype has only a few counts. This chain connects TRBV3-1 to TRBJ2-7, with D tentatively TRBD2 (5 bases). CDR3 length equals 12 residues. CDR1 is LGHDT and CDR2 is YNNKEL in the germline V gene (reference sequence). V gave up 5 bases and J gave up 3 bases, with 8 bases separating them. CDR3 DNA: TGTGCCAGCAGCTTCGGGATCTACGAGCAGTACTTC. It codes for CASSFGIYEQYF.

This clonotype was seen ten or more times. The chain employs TRBV10-2 and TRBJ2-4; tentatively, D is TRBD2 (5 bases). Germline loops: CDR1 WSHSY, CDR2 SAAADI. This CDR3 contains 16 residues. The ends were cut back, 2 bases at V and 0 bases at J, with 11 bases in the middle. The CDR3 region has the DNA TGCGCCAGCAGTGAGGGGGAAGGACTAGCCAAAAACATTCAGTACTTC. Protein: CASSEGEGLAKNIQYF.

CDR3 sequence reads: CASRSGNSPLHF. CDR3 bases: TGTGCCAGCAGGAGCGGCAATTCACCCCTCCACTTT. The gene calls are TRBV2 and TRBJ1-6; D uncertain. Germline-derived CDR1 and CDR2 are SNHLY and FYNNEI. The ends were cut back, 6 bases at V and 7 bases at J, with 7 bases in the middle. This CDR3 has 12 residues.

Ten or more counts support this clonotype. V usage is TRBV6-4 and J usage is TRBJ1-1; no firm D call. This CDR3 region has 13 residues. The V end lost 6 bases, the J end lost 3 bases, and 11 bases lay between the germline ends. Germline CDR1 MRHNA, CDR2 SNTAGT. CDR3 DNA: TGTGCCAGCAGAGCTGGTCGGGACACTGAAGCTTTCTTT. Translated: CASRAGRDTEAFF.

There are a few counts of this clonotype. The rearrangement links TRBV7-9 to TRBJ1-4, with TRBD1 matching 7 bases. V was pared by 3 bases and J by 6 bases, with 4 bases of the junction left unmatched. This CDR3 is built from 14 residues. Germline assignment: CDR1 SEHNR and CDR2 FQNEAQ (reference sequence). DNA of the CDR3: TGTGCCAGCAGCTTTGGCAGGGGGGATGAAAAACTGTTTTTT. It translates to CASSFGRGDEKLFF. Combining the CDR3 with reference TRBV7-9 and TRBJ1-4 gives the whole variable domain DTGVSQNPRHKITKRGQNVTFRCDPISEHNRLYWYRQTLGQGPEFLTYFQNEAQLEKSRLLSDRFSAERPKGSFSTLEIQRTEQGDSAMYLCASSFGRGDEKLFFGSGTQLSVL.

This clonotype was counted a few times. The chain links TRBV6-5 to TRBJ2-3; TRBD1 aligns across 10 bases. Trimming cost V 0 bases and J 5 bases; bases outside gene matches: 11. The CDR3 covers 18 residues. Germline V lookup: CDR1 MNHEY, CDR2 SVGAGI. The CDR3 DNA reads TGTGCCAGCAGTTACTCGAGGCCGGGACAGGGGACTTTAGATACGCAGTATTTT. Its protein product is CASSYSRPGQGTLDTQYF.

This clonotype came up a few times. In DNA, the CDR3 is TGTGCCAGCAGAACTCCGGGGGACTCCTCGTACAATGAGCAGTTCTTC. Encoded protein: CASRTPGDSSYNEQFF. This rearrangement joins TRBV6-1 to TRBJ2-1; D might be TRBD2 (6 bases). The germline V gene encodes CDR1 MNHNS and CDR2 SASEGT. CDR3 length equals 16 residues. The V end lost 6 bases, the J end lost 4 bases, and 19 bases lay between the germline ends.

V gene TRBV7-2 combines with J gene TRBJ1-4; TRBD1 is a possible D gene (6 bases). Trimming stripped 5 bases from V and 2 bases from J, with 15 bases between. The V gene's germline CDR1 is SGHTA and CDR2 FQGNSA. The CDR3 is 16 amino acids. The CDR3 DNA reads TGTGCCAGCAGCCCAGGACAGTTTCCTACTAATGAAAAACTGTTTTTT. Protein sequence: CASSPGQFPTNEKLFF.

This clonotype was seen a few times. The genes are TRBV18 and TRBJ2-5; 11 nucleotides align to TRBD1. V was clipped by 1 base and J by 5 bases; unmatched bases: 9. The germline CDR1 and CDR2 sequences are KGHSH and LQKENI. The CDR3 sequence is 17 residues long. CDR3 sequence reads: CASSPLGQGASGETQYF. CDR3 bases: TGTGCCAGCTCACCACTCGGACAGGGGGCGTCGGGGGAGACCCAGTACTTC.

This clonotype was observed at least ten times. The chain joins TRBV15 to TRBJ1-5; tentatively, D is TRBD1 (6 bases). Per the germline V gene, CDR1 is LNHNV and CDR2 is YYDKDF (reference sequence). The V end was cut by 8 bases, the J end by 4 bases, with 12 bases between. This CDR3 is 13 amino acids long. This chain's CDR3 is CATSQGINQPQHF. The DNA for the CDR3 is TGTGCCACCTCACAGGGAATTAATCAGCCCCAGCATTTT.

The CDR3 region has the DNA TGCAGTGCTAGAGATCAGGCAGCGCCGAACACCGGGGAGCTGTTTTTT. Translation gives CSARDQAAPNTGELFF. The chain links TRBV20-1 to TRBJ2-2, with no clear D. Trimming removed 0 bases from V and 0 bases from J, with 11 bases in between. CDR3 length: 16 amino acids. CDR1 and CDR2 from the germline V gene are DFQATT and SNEGSKA (reference sequence).

This clonotype came up a few times. This chain joins TRBV6-5 and TRBJ1-2; TRBD1 is a possible D gene (6 bases). The CDR3 is 16 residues long. V dropped 0 bases and J dropped 0 bases, with 11 bases sitting between them. Germline V gene lookup returns CDR1 MNHEY and CDR2 SVGAGI. The DNA of the CDR3 is TGTGCCAGCAGTTACTCTGGACAGAACACTAACTATGGCTACACCTTC. Protein: CASSYSGQNTNYGYTF.

This clonotype was detected many times. This rearrangement joins TRBV5-1 to TRBJ2-1, with 13 nucleotides matching TRBD2. The CDR3 loop spans 16 amino acids. CDR1 and CDR2 (germline): SGHRS, YFSETQ. V lost 4 bases to trimming and J lost 3 bases; unmatched junction nucleotides: 4. In nucleotides, the CDR3 is TGCGCCAGCAGCCCCACTAGCGGGGGGGGCTACAATGAGCAGTTCTTC. Translated: CASSPTSGGGYNEQFF.

This clonotype was counted a few times. This chain uses TRBV5-1 with TRBJ2-4; D gene ambiguous. Germline CDR1 SGHRS, CDR2 YFSETQ. V was shortened by 3 bases and J by 9 bases, with 16 bases between the two germline ends. The CDR3 sequence is 14 residues long. The CDR3 nucleotides are TGCGCCAGCAGCTCGGACCCCACAATGGGCATTCAGTACTTC. Translated: CASSSDPTMGIQYF.

On this clonotype: Compared with germline, one end of the junction differs, possibly owing to a read error. The chain is built from TRBV7-9 and TRBJ2-2; possibly TRBD1 for D (6 bases). The CDR3 totals 14 residues. Germline V gene lookup returns CDR1 SEHNR and CDR2 FQNEAQ (reference sequence). CDR3: CASSLTGMTVELFF. DNA of the CDR3: TGTGCCAGCAGCTTAACAGGGATGACCGTGGAGCTGTTTTTT.